The 28 T cell receptor beta chains below were found in one sample sequenced in a study of cytomegalovirus exposure and HLA in healthy donors. With 60 Vbeta and 13 Jbeta primers, the PCR was carried out. Assay: immunoSEQ multiplex PCR; the TCRdb copy retains only in-frame clones and omits some. The repertoire consists of about 69,000 clones, with about 78% occurring once and the leading ten covering more than 3%. The specimen sequenced was PBMCs. The receptors derive from a young man in good health and CMV-seronegative.

The chain is built from TRBV7-9 and TRBJ1-2, with 7 bases aligning to TRBD1. The junction had 8 bases not matched to a gene; V was cut back by 4 bases and J by 12 bases. The CDR3 is made up of 12 amino acids. Germline V gene sequence: CDR1 SEHNR, CDR2 FQNEAQ (reference sequence). The CDR3 DNA reads as TGTGCCAGCAGCTCAGACAGGGAGGATAACACCTTC. This codes for CASSSDREDNTF.

This chain uses TRBV27 with TRBJ1-5; TRBD1 aligns across 9 bases. This CDR3 spans 15 amino acids. The germline CDR1 and CDR2 sequences are MNHEY and SMNVEV (reference sequence). V lost 0 bases to trimming and J lost 7 bases; unmatched junction nucleotides: 4. CDR3: CASSLSGQGGQPQHF. CDR3 in DNA: TGTGCCAGCAGTTTATCGGGACAGGGTGGGCAGCCCCAGCATTTT.

The J gene is TRBJ2-3, the V gene TRBV29-1, with a weak D call TRBD1 (7 bases). From germline, CDR1 is SQVTM and CDR2 ANQGSEA. CDR3 size: 13 residues. The ends were cut back, 4 bases at V and 2 bases at J, with 10 bases in the middle. CDR3 bases: TGCAGCGTTGCAGGGGGGCCCACAGATACGCAGTATTTT. This sequence encodes CSVAGGPTDTQYF.

The sample holds one count of this clone. This chain joins TRBV18 and TRBJ1-1, with D possibly TRBD1 on 6 matching bases. Per the germline V gene, CDR1 is KGHSH and CDR2 is LQKENI. Trimming left V 3 bases short and J 6 bases short, with 17 bases between. The CDR3 contains 15 residues. The CDR3 region is CASSPAARGGPEAFF. The DNA of the CDR3 is TGTGCCAGCTCACCCGCCGCGCGCGGGGGGCCTGAAGCTTTCTTT.

The V and J genes are TRBV9 and TRBJ2-2; tentatively, D is TRBD1 (5 bases). Germline CDR1 and CDR2: SGDLS and YYNGEE. The CDR3 is 15 amino acids. V shed 0 bases and J shed 7 bases, with 13 bases lying between them. CDR3 residues: CASSVDGAQSGELFF. CDR3 sequence (DNA): TGTGCCAGCAGCGTAGATGGGGCGCAGAGCGGGGAGCTGTTTTTT.

This clone occurred once. This chain links TRBV10-3 with TRBJ2-5; unclear D gene. The J call could be wrong; TRBJ2-7 is a better fit for the DNA end. Germline V lookup: CDR1 ENHRY, CDR2 SYGVKD. CDR3 size: 13 residues. Here the CDR3 reads CAISESGPYEQYF. The DNA for the CDR3 is TGTGCCATCAGTGAGTCGGGCCCCTACGAGCAGTACTTC.

The chain has TRBV6-6 and TRBJ1-1; D is unresolved. The CDR3 length is 13 residues. Germline CDR1 is MNHNY and CDR2 is SVGAGI (reference sequence). V lost 2 bases and J lost 6, with 10 bases in between. DNA for the CDR3: TGTGCCAGCAGTTACGCTATGAATGCTGAAGCTTTCTTT. Protein sequence: CASSYAMNAEAFF.

This clone was counted between two and nine times. The chain links TRBV4-3 to TRBJ1-2; D unclear. Trimming took 0 bases from V and 2 from J, leaving 7 bases between them. The CDR3 is 14 residues long. In germline, CDR1 is LGHNA, CDR2 YSLEER. This CDR3 is CASSQEVRNYGYTF. The CDR3 nucleotides are TGCGCCAGCAGCCAAGAAGTCAGGAACTATGGCTACACCTTC.

V usage is TRBV15 and J usage is TRBJ2-1; TRBD2 aligns across 11 bases. The CDR3 runs 16 residues. J gave up 6 bases and V 3 bases, and 7 bases lay outside the gene matches. Germline CDR1 LNHNV, CDR2 YYDKDF (reference sequence). CDR3 in DNA: TGTGCCACCAGCAGGGCCGGGACTAGCGGACTCAATGAGCAGTTCTTC. Encoded protein: CATSRAGTSGLNEQFF.

V is TRBV27 and J is TRBJ1-4; no definite D call. Germline CDR1 MNHEY, CDR2 SMNVEV (reference sequence). V lost 5 bases, J lost 7 bases, and 8 bases lay in between. The CDR3 covers 12 residues. CDR3 in DNA: TGTGCCAGCAGTGCTCGCGGTGAAAAACTGTTTTTT. Residues: CASSARGEKLFF.

The chain joins TRBV12-2 to TRBJ2-7; no check of the table's D call, TRBD2, against the DNA was made. TRBV12-2 is shown as a pseudogene. The CDR3 length is 17 residues. DNA of the CDR3: TGTGCAAGTCGACTAGGGGCTAGCGGGGGGTCTTGGTACGAGCAGTACGTC. As protein: CASRLGASGGSWYEQYV.

This sequence joins TRBV19 and TRBJ2-4; 10 bases are shared with TRBD1. CDR1 and CDR2 (germline): LNHDA, SQIVND (reference sequence). Germline trimming cut 4 bases from V and 7 bases from J; bases unmatched to any gene: 7. The CDR3 loop spans 15 amino acids. The CDR3 sequence is CASSTTGTGDNIQYF. As DNA, the CDR3 is TGTGCCAGTAGTACAACCGGGACAGGGGACAACATTCAGTACTTC.

In this sample, this clone turned up a few times. V and J are TRBV9 and TRBJ1-2, with no clear D. Trimming removed 0 bases at V and 4 bases at J, with 13 bases between. The length of the CDR3 is 15 residues. The germline V gene encodes CDR1 SGDLS and CDR2 YYNGEE. This chain's CDR3 is CASSVVDSEFYGYTF. CDR3 in DNA: TGTGCCAGCAGCGTAGTGGACTCGGAGTTCTATGGCTACACCTTC.

The V call is TRBV19, the J call TRBJ1-6; possibly TRBD1 for D (6 bases). Between the trimmed V and J ends, which lost 7 bases and 6 bases, there was a span of 13 bases. Germline CDR1 LNHDA, CDR2 SQIVND (reference sequence). There are 14 residues in the CDR3. In DNA, the CDR3 is TGTGCCAGTAACCGGGGACAACTTAATTCACCCCTCCACTTT. Translation gives CASNRGQLNSPLHF.

The chain joins TRBV18 to TRBJ1-3; D is possibly TRBD1 (6 bases). CDR1 and CDR2 from the germline V gene are KGHSH and LQKENI. The V end was cut by 3 bases, the J end by 0 bases, with 12 bases between. This CDR3 contains 16 residues. In DNA form, the CDR3 reads TGTGCCAGCTCACCGGACAGTCTGGCCTCTGGAAACACCATATATTTT. Its translation is CASSPDSLASGNTIYF.

This clone was recorded only once. This chain connects TRBV10-3 to TRBJ1-1; weak D call: TRBD1 (6 bases). Germline CDR1 is ENHRY and CDR2 is SYGVKD. Trimming removed 4 bases at V and 3 bases at J, with 15 bases between. CDR3 length: 15 amino acids. CDR3 coding DNA: TGTGCCATCAGTGCCTCTCAGGGGCCCCACACTGAAGCTTTCTTT. This sequence encodes CAISASQGPHTEAFF.

Points on this clone: An end of the junction differs from the germline gene, which may be a read error. The genes are TRBV7-9 and TRBJ2-2; D is uncertain. The CDR3 runs 17 residues. Germline CDR1 SEHNR, CDR2 FQNEAQ (reference sequence). CDR3 protein: CSSSPVRLLLNTGELFF. CDR3 nucleotides: TGTTCCAGCAGCCCCGTCCGTCTCTTACTTAACACCGGGGAGCTGTTTTTT.

The chain uses TRBV5-1 and TRBJ2-7; 8 nucleotides line up with TRBD1. The V gene end was trimmed by 2 bases and the J gene end by 1 base; junction bases not matched to a gene: 2. This CDR3 is built from 14 residues. CDR1 is SGHRS, CDR2 YFSETQ, per germline. The CDR3 is CASSFGQGSYEQYV. CDR3 nucleotides: TGCGCCAGCAGCTTTGGACAGGGATCCTACGAGCAGTACGTC.

V usage is TRBV5-4 and J usage is TRBJ2-3; the D gene is possibly TRBD2 (5 bases). The CDR3 runs 15 residues. The V and J ends lost 0 bases and 2 bases respectively, with 10 bases between them. Germline assignment: CDR1 SGHNT and CDR2 YYREEE (reference sequence). This CDR3 is CASSLVGSYTDTQYF. CDR3 DNA: TGTGCCAGCAGCTTGGTTGGGAGTTACACAGATACGCAGTATTTT.

The genes are TRBV7-9 and TRBJ1-5, with 8 bases matching TRBD1. This CDR3 is built from 17 residues. The V gene end was trimmed by 3 bases and the J gene end by 6 bases; junction bases not matched to a gene: 13. Germline V lookup: CDR1 SEHNR, CDR2 FQNEAQ (reference sequence). DNA of the CDR3: TGTGCCAGCAGCTTCAGTGAACCGGGACAGGCGAGTCAGCCCCAGCATTTT. Translating gives CASSFSEPGQASQPQHF.

This chain links TRBV5-6 with TRBJ2-7; 9 bases are a match to TRBD1. The trim removed 0 bases at V and 5 bases at J, leaving 6 bases unmatched. Germline-derived CDR1 and CDR2 are SGHDT and YYEEEE. CDR3 size: 15 residues. In DNA form, the CDR3 reads TGTGCCAGCAGCTTGGTGGGGACAGGGTCGGACGAGCAGTACGTC. Encoded protein: CASSLVGTGSDEQYV.

V and J are TRBV11-2 and TRBJ1-2; 9 nucleotides match TRBD1. V gave up 3 bases and J gave up 8 bases; unmatched junction bases: 7. The CDR3 extends over 14 amino acids. Per germline, CDR1 SGHAT and CDR2 FQNNGV. Written as DNA, the CDR3 is TGTGCCAGCAGCTTCGGGACAGGGAGGGAAGGCTACACCTTC. Encoded protein: CASSFGTGREGYTF.

This clone was found a few times. V is TRBV7-8 and J is TRBJ1-1, with TRBD1 as a possible D gene (6 bases). The CDR3 spans 15 residues. From germline, CDR1 is SGHVS and CDR2 FQNEAQ. The V end lost 0 bases, the J end lost 1 base, and 9 bases lay between the germline ends. CDR3 residues: CASSLAGAGNTEAFF. Written as DNA, the CDR3 is TGTGCCAGCAGCTTAGCGGGGGCGGGGAACACTGAAGCTTTCTTT.

This chain links TRBV7-2 with TRBJ1-2, with D perhaps TRBD1 (5 bases). This CDR3 has 14 residues. Trimming stripped 0 bases from V and 4 bases from J, with 9 bases between. CDR1 and CDR2 from the germline V gene are SGHTA and FQGNSA. CDR3 DNA sequence: TGTGCCAGCAGCTTAGCGACAGTCACCTATGGCTACACCTTC. It yields the protein CASSLATVTYGYTF.

The gene calls are TRBV10-3 and TRBJ1-2; 9 bases match TRBD1. This CDR3 has 13 residues. Trimming at V came to 7 bases and at J to 6 bases, leaving 6 bases not matched to a gene. CDR1 is ENHRY and CDR2 is SYGVKD in the germline V gene. The CDR3 nucleotides read TGTGCCATCACCGGGACAGGGTTTCATGGCTACACCTTC. Protein product: CAITGTGFHGYTF.

The chain joins TRBV10-1 to TRBJ1-2, with unresolved D. Germline loops: CDR1 WNHNN, CDR2 SYGVQD (reference sequence). The CDR3 covers 13 residues. The germline V and J ends were trimmed by 3 bases and 4 bases, with 9 bases remaining between them. CDR3 loop: CASSEDGPYGYTF. CDR3 sequence (DNA): TGCGCCAGCAGTGAAGATGGGCCCTATGGCTACACCTTC.

The chain carries TRBV6-1 and TRBJ2-5; D might be TRBD1 (5 bases). Between the trimmed V and J ends, which lost 0 bases and 3 bases, there was a span of 11 bases. Germline CDR1 reads MNHNS; CDR2 reads SASEGT. CDR3 length equals 15 residues. The CDR3: CASSEAYLTEETQYF. As DNA, the CDR3 is TGTGCCAGCAGTGAAGCCTACCTGACAGAAGAGACCCAGTACTTC.

The V gene is TRBV28, the J gene TRBJ2-3; 10 nucleotides line up with TRBD1. In germline, CDR1 is MDHEN, CDR2 SYDVKM. V trimming: 3 bases; J trimming: 5 bases; junction bases outside the gene matches: 11. The CDR3 consists of 17 residues. The CDR3 DNA reads as TGTGCCAGCAGTTTTTTTAGGAGACAGGGGGCGGGAGATACGCAGTATTTT. Translation: CASSFFRRQGAGDTQYF. Drawing the rest from reference TRBV28 and TRBJ2-3, the complete variable domain is DVKVTQSSRYLVKRTGEKVFLECVQDMDHENMFWYRQDPGLGLRLIYFSYDVKMKEKGDIPEGYSVSREKKERFSLILESASTNQTSMYLCASSFFRRQGAGDTQYFGPGTRLTVL.